This TCR beta chain was identified during a study of shared clonotypes between healthy human individuals (dated by TCRdb to about 2020). Turning to the overall study: The cohort included a few men and two women between 18 and 49 years of age. For each donor, CD4 naive and CD4 memory were each run on three plates, CD8 naive on two plates, and CD8 memory on one plate. Blood TCR repertoires of five healthy adults were deeply sequenced to estimate repertoire size and the extent of clonotype sharing between individuals. Libraries were prepared and TCR repertoires were sequenced by different laboratories using diverse techniques, in order to increase sequencing depth and limit assay-specific biases. Leukapheresis yielded between about 0.94 and 10 billion PBMCs per donor.

Study-wide conclusions, independent of this receptor: Sampling was restricted to blood, and TCR repertoires in tissue are likely to differ from TCR repertoires in blood. When a few donors were compared, the shared fraction of clonotypes was about 5.5% for naive CD4, 3.5% to 4% for naive CD8, more than 2% for memory CD4, and 0.4% for memory CD8. The small number of donors limited the genetic and exposure-history diversity represented. Clonotypes shared by all four sorted-subset donors showed higher generation probabilities than non-shared clonotypes. Incomplete sequencing was indicated by rarefaction of sorted-subset datasets, despite the large sequencing depth. Pairwise subsampling indicated that sequencing depth was expected to affect the degree of clonotype sharing among donors. Naive subsets generally had larger estimated clonotype richness than memory subsets did.

The donors were healthy, HIV-negative adults who had no recently reported acute infections or vaccinations. All donors were Caucasian adults living in Nashville, Tennessee, USA. CD4+ T cells were enriched by magnetic negative selection, after which naive cells were positively selected on CD45RA and the negative fraction was taken as the memory subset. Blood was collected by leukapheresis, and PBMCs were isolated by Ficoll-Histopaque density gradient centrifugation and then cryopreserved in liquid nitrogen vapor phase. Analytical flow cytometry was used to check the purity and quantity of every magnetically sorted T cell population. Genomic DNA was isolated from every sorted fraction and measured by UV absorbance on a Nanodrop 2000c. The junction shows trimming of 3 bases on V and 7 bases on J, plus 7 bases between the germline ends. Based on the germline V gene, the CDR1 and CDR2 sequences are MGHDK and SYGVNS. The CDR3 contains 13 residues, cysteine and phenylalanine counted. Only CDR3 DNA is held: 39 bases, read in frame from base 1.

TCR CDR3 regions were amplified from genomic DNA by multiplex PCR using the deep immunoSEQ assay. For each cell subset, the extracted genomic DNA was distributed evenly across all wells of several immunoSEQ 96-well plates, and each plate served as one replicate. Each replicate PCR for sorted subsets received about 220 ng genomic DNA, equal to about 30,000 T cell genomes. The purified libraries were quantified using a Qubit 3.0 fluorometer, sized with a Bioanalyzer 2100, and then quantified again using the KAPA Library Quantification kit. Every immunoSEQ 96-well plate was sequenced on a separate single-read 150-cycle Illumina NextSeq 550 flow cell. Under the source paper's analysis protocol: Because only junctional sequences without quality scores were contained in the immunoSEQ output, filtering matching that applied to full-length reads could not be performed. To assign V/J genes and CDR3, sequences were annotated using PyIR, a Python wrapper for IgBLAST v1.9, with IMGT germline references. Reads were removed for weak V/J assignments (E-value above 1e-6), missing CDR3, stop codons, out-of-frame junctions, or ambiguous translated residues. V3J clonotypes were defined by identical inferred V gene, J gene, and CDR3 amino acid sequence. Percentage overlap between repertoires was calculated by dividing the number of shared unique clonotypes by the size of the smaller repertoire. Repertoire richness was assessed with RTK rarefaction, the Chao1 estimator, and Recon v2.1 estimates of unobserved clonotypes. Generation probabilities for all TCRbeta clonotypes obtained by the gDNA method from a handful of donors were computed using OLGA. TCRdb's version of the immuneACCESS table is confined to in-frame rearrangements and falls short of the full clone set. An unresolved V gene accounts for under half of the shortfall where checked; the remainder is of unknown origin. From that table come the V and J calls and clone size; the DNA was used to work out D and trimming. For this sample there are some 2,000,000 clones; 85% to 95% appear just once. The leading ten clones occupy more than 0.1% of the sample.

Comment on this clone: Its antigen remains unidentified. No much larger clone is present one base from it, and per-base qualities are unavailable. The same CDR3 arises from other DNA sequences in this sample as well.

This clonotype was obtained from a man younger than 35 in good health. The chain links TRBV25-1 with TRBJ1-6; a tentative D call is TRBD1 (5 bases match). Specimen: naive CD4+ T cells sorted from blood. The sample's cell subset or site label, decoded: CD45RA+ positively selected. The nucleotide sequence reads TGTGCCAGCAGTGATAGGGGAAATTCACCCCTCCACTTT. It specifies CASSDRGNSPLHF.